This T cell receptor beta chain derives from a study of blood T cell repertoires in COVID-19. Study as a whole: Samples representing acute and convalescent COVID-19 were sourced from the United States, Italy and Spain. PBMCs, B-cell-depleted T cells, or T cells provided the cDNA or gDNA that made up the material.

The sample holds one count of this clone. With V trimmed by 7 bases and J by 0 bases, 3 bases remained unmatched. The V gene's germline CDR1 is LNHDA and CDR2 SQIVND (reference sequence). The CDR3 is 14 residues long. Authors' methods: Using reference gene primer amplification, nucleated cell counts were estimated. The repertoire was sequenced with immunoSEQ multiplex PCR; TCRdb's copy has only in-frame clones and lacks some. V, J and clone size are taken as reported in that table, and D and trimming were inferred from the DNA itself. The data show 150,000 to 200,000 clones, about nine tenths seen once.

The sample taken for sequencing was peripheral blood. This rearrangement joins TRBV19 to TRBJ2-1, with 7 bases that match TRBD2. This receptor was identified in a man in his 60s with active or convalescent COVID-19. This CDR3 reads CASIGGGSYNEQFF. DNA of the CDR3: TGTGCCAGTATTGGGGGGGGCTCCTACAATGAGCAGTTCTTC.